This is a list of T cell receptor beta chains from one sample in a study of blood T cells in healthy people across ages. MiXCR, run by TCRdb on the 5' RACE reads, gives a single entry per CDR3 protein. This table holds some 1,500,000 distinct CDR3 sequences, roughly 43% found once. Input material: blood. These receptors were taken from a woman under 30 in good health. Both conserved end residues are part of each CDR3. Fields, in order: clone size, D gene, V gene, J gene, CDR3 DNA, CDR3 protein. The D gene is left open where the match is weak. Only part of the rows carry a size: once, few, many, or a class if the clone is expanded.

clone size: many; D gene: TRBD2; V gene: TRBV12-3/TRBV12-4; J gene: TRBJ2-1; CDR3 DNA: TGTGCCAGCAGTCCCAGGGGCGGGGGGTCTTACAATGAGCAGTTCTTC; CDR3 protein: CASSPRGGGSYNEQFF
clone size: -; D gene: -; V gene: TRBV5-1; J gene: TRBJ1-2; CDR3 DNA: TGCGCCAGCAGCTTGGAAGGTTCGGGGGGCTACACCTTC; CDR3 protein: CASSLEGSGGYTF
clone size: few; D gene: -; V gene: TRBV20-1; J gene: TRBJ1-2; CDR3 DNA: TGCAGTGCTTTTATGGCGGGATTCGGTGGCTACACCTTC; CDR3 protein: CSAFMAGFGGYTF
clone size: once; D gene: -; V gene: TRBV28; J gene: TRBJ1-2; CDR3 DNA: TGTGCCAGCAGTTTAGAAGGGATAGGGAACTATGGCTACACCTTC; CDR3 protein: CASSLEGIGNYGYTF
clone size: once; D gene: TRBD2; V gene: TRBV20-1; J gene: TRBJ2-3; CDR3 DNA: TGCAGTGCTCAAAACGGGGGGGCCGGTGGAGATACGCAGTATTTT; CDR3 protein: CSAQNGGAGGDTQYF
clone size: -; D gene: -; V gene: TRBV3-1; J gene: TRBJ2-5; CDR3 DNA: TGTGCCAGCAGCCAATTTAGGTCGCGTGTGGAGACCCAGTACTTC; CDR3 protein: CASSQFRSRVETQYF
clone size: -; D gene: TRBD2; V gene: TRBV27; J gene: TRBJ2-1; CDR3 DNA: TGTGCCAGCAAAACTAGCGCCAACAATGAGCAGTTCTTC; CDR3 protein: CASKTSANNEQFF
clone size: few; D gene: TRBD1; V gene: TRBV9; J gene: TRBJ2-5; CDR3 DNA: TGTGCCAGCAGCGTAGGACAGGGCGTCGGGACCCAGTACTTC; CDR3 protein: CASSVGQGVGTQYF
clone size: -; D gene: TRBD1; V gene: TRBV10-3; J gene: TRBJ1-2; CDR3 DNA: TGTGCCAGCGTGGATGGACAGGGGGATAGAAATGGCTACACCTTC; CDR3 protein: CASVDGQGDRNGYTF
clone size: few; D gene: -; V gene: TRBV9; J gene: TRBJ2-3; CDR3 DNA: TGTGCCAGCAGCGTAGTCGCCAGGGGCGATACGCAGTATTTT; CDR3 protein: CASSVVARGDTQYF
clone size: -; D gene: TRBD2; V gene: TRBV6-6; J gene: TRBJ2-5; CDR3 DNA: TGTGCCAGCAGTAAGGGACTAGCGATATACAATGAGCAGTACTTC; CDR3 protein: CASSKGLAIYNEQYF
clone size: -; D gene: TRBD2; V gene: TRBV27; J gene: TRBJ2-4; CDR3 DNA: TGTGCCAGCAGTTTACCCCTAGCGGGAGGGAGGAACATTCAGTACTTC; CDR3 protein: CASSLPLAGGRNIQYF
clone size: few; D gene: TRBD2; V gene: TRBV29-1; J gene: TRBJ2-5; CDR3 DNA: TGCAGCGTGGGGGTAATAGCGGGAGACAATGAGCAGTACTTC; CDR3 protein: CSVGVIAGDNEQYF